This entry lists 17 T cell receptor beta chains sequenced from one sample in a study of chemoradiotherapy in HPV16-positive cancers. TCRdb's copy holds only in-frame clones and misses some; the assay was immunoSEQ multiplex PCR. The table has about 4,700 clones, over 70% seen once. Here the sequenced sample was tumor tissue, taken from a patient who underwent chemoradiotherapy. Receptor source: a human donor with HPV-associated anogenital cancer.

The chain couples TRBV19 to TRBJ2-7; D is undetermined. This CDR3 region has 15 residues. The V and J ends lost 5 bases and 4 bases respectively, with 18 bases between them. Germline V lookup: CDR1 LNHDA, CDR2 SQIVND (reference sequence). CDR3 sequence: CASSSGRSERYEQYF. DNA of the CDR3: TGTGCCAGTAGTTCAGGAAGGAGCGAAAGATACGAGCAGTACTTC.

V usage is TRBV28 and J usage is TRBJ2-7; D is unresolved. V was shortened by 6 bases and J by 1 base, with 13 bases between the two germline ends. The CDR3 is made up of 14 amino acids. Germline values: CDR1 MDHEN, CDR2 SYDVKM. Here the CDR3 DNA reads TGTGCCAGCAGCCCCCCGCACCTATCCTACGAGCAGTACTTC. It translates to CASSPPHLSYEQYF.

This clone showed up just once. The CDR3 region is CASSRDRNTGELFF. The CDR3 bases are TGTGCCAGCAGCCGGGACAGGAACACCGGGGAGCTGTTTTTT. The genes are TRBV6-5 and TRBJ2-2, with TRBD1 matching 7 bases. V dropped 6 bases and J dropped 1; count of bases not matched to a gene: 2. Looked up from germline, CDR1 is MNHEY and CDR2 is SVGAGI. The CDR3 covers 14 residues.

The chain uses TRBV7-6 and TRBJ1-1, with D perhaps matching TRBD1 (5 bases). Germline CDR1 and CDR2: SGHVS and FNYEAQ. Deletions cut 3 bases from V and 0 bases from J, with 11 bases between. This CDR3 comprises 15 residues. CDR3 loop: CASSLMGDMNTEAFF. CDR3 DNA sequence: TGTGCCAGCAGCTTGATGGGGGATATGAACACTGAAGCTTTCTTT.

This chain connects TRBV10-2 to TRBJ2-5, with 9 bases identical to TRBD2. The trim removed 7 bases at V and 11 bases at J, leaving 11 bases unmatched. This CDR3 region has 13 residues. Germline V gene sequence: CDR1 WSHSY, CDR2 SAAADI. The CDR3, as DNA: TGCGCCAGCAAGTCTAGCGGGATGGGTGAGCAGTACTTC. It translates to CASKSSGMGEQYF.

V is TRBV19 and J is TRBJ1-4, with 9 bases that match TRBD1. CDR3 length equals 14 residues. Germline CDR1 LNHDA, CDR2 SQIVND (reference sequence). Losses at the gene ends were 5 bases for V and 8 bases for J; bases not matched to a gene: 6. The CDR3 DNA follows: TGTGCCAGTAGTTCGACAGGGGGGACCGAAAAACTGTTTTTT. Protein sequence: CASSSTGGTEKLFF.

V gene TRBV6-5 combines with J gene TRBJ1-6, with D perhaps TRBD1 (6 bases). The V and J ends lost 2 bases and 8 bases respectively, with 10 bases between them. The germline V gene encodes CDR1 MNHEY and CDR2 SVGAGI. The CDR3 covers 14 residues. The DNA for the CDR3 is TGTGCCAGCAGTTACGGCAGGGGCGATTCACCCCTCCACTTT. Amino acids: CASSYGRGDSPLHF.

The J gene is TRBJ1-1, the V gene TRBV6-1, with TRBD1 matching 7 bases. From germline, CDR1 is MNHNS and CDR2 SASEGT. V trimming: 6 bases; J trimming: 4 bases; junction bases outside the gene matches: 8. CDR3 length equals 14 residues. Written as DNA, the CDR3 is TGTGCCAGCAGCTCAAGACAGGGCGGCACTGAAGCTTTCTTT. It yields the protein CASSSRQGGTEAFF.

This clone was picked up one time. V usage is TRBV14 and J usage is TRBJ1-5, with D possibly being TRBD1 (5 bases). The germline V and J ends were trimmed by 1 base and 4 bases, with 5 bases remaining between them. The CDR3 is 13 residues long. The germline V gene encodes CDR1 SGHDN and CDR2 FVKESK. The CDR3, as DNA: TGTGCCAGCAGCCAAGGGGGGAATCAGCCCCAGCATTTT. Protein sequence: CASSQGGNQPQHF.

The V gene is TRBV7-9, the J gene TRBJ1-1; a possible D gene is TRBD1 (6 bases). Germline-derived CDR1 and CDR2 are SEHNR and FQNEAQ (reference sequence). Trimming shortened V by 2 bases and J by 10 bases, and 11 bases separated the two germline ends. There are 12 residues in the CDR3. The chain's CDR3 is CASSLRTVGAFF. The DNA for the CDR3 is TGTGCCAGCAGCTTACGGACAGTAGGAGCTTTCTTT.

This clone was counted only a few times. The chain carries TRBV7-9 and TRBJ1-1, with no clear D. The CDR3 length is 13 residues. Trimming pared 4 bases from V and 11 bases from J, leaving 17 bases between. Germline V gives CDR1 SEHNR, CDR2 FQNEAQ (reference sequence). Here the CDR3 reads CASSSGGYEGAFF. DNA of the CDR3: TGTGCCAGCAGCTCGGGAGGGTACGAAGGCGCTTTCTTT. The entire variable domain, with the rest obtained from reference TRBV7-9 and TRBJ1-1, is as follows: DTGVSQNPRHKITKRGQNVTFRCDPISEHNRLYWYRQTLGQGPEFLTYFQNEAQLEKSRLLSDRFSAERPKGSFSTLEIQRTEQGDSAMYLCASSSGGYEGAFFGQGTRLTVV.

This clone was counted once. This rearrangement joins TRBV7-2 to TRBJ2-2; possibly TRBD2 for D (6 bases). The CDR3 loop spans 14 amino acids. Germline CDR1 is SGHTA and CDR2 is FQGNSA. V lost 7 bases and J lost 7, with 16 bases in between. The CDR3 is CASNTGVVHGELFF. CDR3 coding DNA: TGTGCCAGCAACACGGGAGTAGTTCACGGGGAGCTGTTTTTT.

The chain combines TRBV7-6 with TRBJ2-7, with 9 bases identical to TRBD1. J lost 1 base, V lost 5 bases, and 3 bases had no gene match. Germline V gives CDR1 SGHVS, CDR2 FNYEAQ. The CDR3 has 14 amino acids. The CDR3 here is CASSQDRGSYEQYF. The CDR3 nucleotides are TGTGCCAGCAGCCAGGACAGGGGATCCTACGAGCAGTACTTC.

This chain uses TRBV5-1 with TRBJ1-4; 12 bases match TRBD1. With 4 bases clipped from V and 7 bases from J, the junction kept 14 bases outside the gene matches. CDR1 is SGHRS and CDR2 is YFSETQ in the germline V gene. This CDR3 region has 18 residues. The CDR3 protein is CASSPGTGGFDTGEKLFF. For the CDR3, the DNA is TGCGCCAGCAGCCCCGGGACAGGGGGCTTTGATACTGGTGAAAAACTGTTTTTT.

The chain is built from TRBV7-2 and TRBJ1-5; 8 bases fit TRBD1. V lost 1 base, J lost 7 bases, and 0 bases stayed unmatched. In germline, CDR1 is SGHTA, CDR2 FQGNSA. This CDR3 contains 13 residues. In DNA form, the CDR3 reads TGTGCCAGCAGCTTAGGACAGGGGCAGCCCCAGCATTTT. Residues: CASSLGQGQPQHF.

The genes are TRBV4-2 and TRBJ1-2, with a weak D call TRBD1 (6 bases). Trimming stripped 0 bases from V and 5 bases from J, with 13 bases between. The V gene's germline CDR1 is LGHNA and CDR2 YNFKEQ. CDR3 length equals 15 residues. CDR3 loop: CASSQEIGGQYGYTF. The CDR3 DNA reads as TGTGCCAGCAGCCAAGAGATCGGGGGGCAGTATGGCTACACCTTC.

The chain employs TRBV5-1 and TRBJ2-3; the D call may be TRBD1 or TRBD2 (5 bases each). The germline V gene has CDR1 SGHRS and CDR2 YFSETQ. The CDR3 loop spans 13 amino acids. V lost 7 bases to trimming and J lost 6 bases, with 15 bases between them. This CDR3 reads CASGGPGGDTQYF. The CDR3 bases are TGCGCCAGCGGGGGTCCCGGTGGGGATACGCAGTATTTT. The whole variable domain, filled in from reference TRBV5-1 and TRBJ2-3, reads KAGVTQTPRYLIKTRGQQVTLSCSPISGHRSVSWYQQTPGQGLQFLFEYFSETQRNKGNFPGRFSGRQFSNSRSEMNVSTLELGDSALYLCASGGPGGDTQYFGPGTRLTVL.